This entry describes one T cell receptor beta chain. This entry is derived from a study of shared clonotypes between healthy human individuals. Each sorted subset replicate got 200 ng genomic DNA, 25,000 to 30,000 genomes. Clones were sequenced by immunoSEQ multiplex PCR, and TCRdb holds only the in-frame ones, with some missing. In the table there are about 2 million clones, about 95% of which are singletons. V lost 1 base to trimming and J lost 4 bases; unmatched junction nucleotides: 4. The CDR3 has 15 residues. Germline V gives CDR1 MDHEN, CDR2 SYDVKM. CD45RO-negative, CCR7-selected cells formed the naive CD8 fraction, which excluded terminally differentiated effector memory CD45RA+ cells.

The receptor was isolated from a man younger than 35 in good health. The chain carries TRBV28 and TRBJ2-1; 7 nucleotides match TRBD1. Sequencing was done on a sample of naive CD8+ T cells sorted from blood. The CDR3 DNA reads TGTGCCAGCAGTTTATTTAGGGGGCCGTACAATGAGCAGTTCTTC. Amino acids: CASSLFRGPYNEQFF.